The TCR beta chain described here comes from a study of T cell responses to AZD1222 COVID-19 vaccine. Concerning this clone: Its antigen remains unidentified.

Measured with immunoSEQ multiplex PCR; TCRdb has only the in-frame clones, and not every one. The sample carries some 110,000 clones, roughly 91% recorded once. General observations from the study: Donors, mostly white British, included more females; clonal diversity was possibly underestimated.

The germline V gene encodes CDR1 LNHNV and CDR2 YYDKDF (reference sequence). V was shortened by 0 bases and J by 10 bases, with 12 bases between the two germline ends. This CDR3 region has 13 residues. The TCR comes from an adult who received the AZD1222 COVID-19 vaccine. The source material was peripheral blood, sampled 28 days after the second AZD1222 dose. V is TRBV15 and J is TRBJ1-1, with D possibly TRBD1 on 5 matching bases. The CDR3 region is CATSREDSQVAFF. The DNA of the CDR3 is TGTGCCACCAGCAGAGAAGACAGTCAAGTAGCTTTCTTT.